This T cell receptor (beta chain) was obtained from a study of CD8+ T cells in alopecia areata. Study context: Oral tofacitinib (5 to 10 mg twice daily) was administered to treated patients. Findings and caveats of the study: Among the 100 top clones, expanded CD8+ clones, like scalp clonality, were significantly decreased by tofacitinib. It was less clear whether patients shared TCRs than it was in mice, possibly because of HLA. Alopecia totalis/universalis scalp especially showed more expanded CD8+ clones than normal scalp.

As for this clone: Its cognate antigen is unknown.

The CDR3 runs to 14 residues. Germline-derived CDR1 and CDR2 are MNHEY and SVGAGI. The ends were cut back, 5 bases at V and 3 bases at J, with 13 bases in the middle. Treatment defined: oral pan-JAK inhibitor, 5-10 mg twice daily. Sequencing relied on a cDNA template that was reverse transcribed from extracted RNA. This table comes from immunoSEQ multiplex PCR, and its TCRdb copy is limited to in-frame clones, with some not included. The top ten clones hold more than 1.5% of a sample with approximately 280,000 clones, about three fifths of them seen once. The sequence was collected from a human donor with alopecia areata. This sample comprised CD4+ T cells sorted from blood, obtained at week 24, from a patient treated with tofacitinib. V usage is TRBV6-5 and J usage is TRBJ1-2; possibly TRBD1 for D (6 bases). The CDR3 DNA sequence: TGTGCCAGCAGTCCGCCAGGGGCATACTATGGCTACACCTTC. Translation gives CASSPPGAYYGYTF.